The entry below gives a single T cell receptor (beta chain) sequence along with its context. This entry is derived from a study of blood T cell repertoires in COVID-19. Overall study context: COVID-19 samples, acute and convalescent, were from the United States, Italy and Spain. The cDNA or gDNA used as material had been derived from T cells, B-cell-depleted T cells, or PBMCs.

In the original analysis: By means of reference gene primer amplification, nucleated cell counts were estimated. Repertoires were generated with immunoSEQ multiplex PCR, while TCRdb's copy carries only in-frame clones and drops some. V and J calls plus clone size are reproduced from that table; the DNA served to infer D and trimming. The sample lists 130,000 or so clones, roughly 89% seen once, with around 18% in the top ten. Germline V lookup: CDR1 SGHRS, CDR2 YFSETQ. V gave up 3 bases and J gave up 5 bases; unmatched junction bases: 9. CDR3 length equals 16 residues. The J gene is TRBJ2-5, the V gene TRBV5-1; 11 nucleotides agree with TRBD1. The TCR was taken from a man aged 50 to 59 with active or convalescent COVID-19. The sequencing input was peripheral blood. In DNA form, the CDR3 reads TGCGCCAGCAGCTGGACCGGGACAGGGGGTTCGGAGACCCAGTACTTC. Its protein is CASSWTGTGGSETQYF.